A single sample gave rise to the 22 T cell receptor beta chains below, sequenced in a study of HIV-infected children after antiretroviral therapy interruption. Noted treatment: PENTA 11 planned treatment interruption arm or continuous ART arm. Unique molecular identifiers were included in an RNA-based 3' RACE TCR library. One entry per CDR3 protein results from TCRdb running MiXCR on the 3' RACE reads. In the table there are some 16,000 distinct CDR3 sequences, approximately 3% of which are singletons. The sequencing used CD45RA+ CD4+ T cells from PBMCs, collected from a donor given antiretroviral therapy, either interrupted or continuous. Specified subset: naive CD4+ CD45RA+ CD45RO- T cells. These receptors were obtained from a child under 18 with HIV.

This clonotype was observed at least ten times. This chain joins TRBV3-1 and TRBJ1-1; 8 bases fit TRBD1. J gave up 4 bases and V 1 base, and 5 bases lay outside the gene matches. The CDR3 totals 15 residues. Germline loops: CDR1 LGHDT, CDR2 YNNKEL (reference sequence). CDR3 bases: TGTGCCAGCAGCCAAGGATCAGGGGGCCTCACTGAAGCTTTCTTT. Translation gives CASSQGSGGLTEAFF.

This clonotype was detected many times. The CDR3 loop reads CASSNGFTQGVCTDTQYF. In nucleotides, the CDR3 is TGTGCCAGCAGCAATGGGTTTACTCAGGGGGTTTGCACAGATACGCAGTATTTT. This chain links TRBV21-1 with TRBJ2-3; no check of the table's D call, TRBD1, against the DNA was made. TRBV21-1 is classified as a pseudogene. The CDR3 runs 18 residues.

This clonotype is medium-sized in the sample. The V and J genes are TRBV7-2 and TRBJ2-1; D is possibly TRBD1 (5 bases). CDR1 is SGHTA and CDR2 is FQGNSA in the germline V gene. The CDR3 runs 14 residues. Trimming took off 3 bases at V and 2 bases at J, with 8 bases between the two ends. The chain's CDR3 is CASSLGHAYNEQFF. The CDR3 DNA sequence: TGTGCCAGCAGCTTGGGGCATGCCTACAATGAGCAGTTCTTC.

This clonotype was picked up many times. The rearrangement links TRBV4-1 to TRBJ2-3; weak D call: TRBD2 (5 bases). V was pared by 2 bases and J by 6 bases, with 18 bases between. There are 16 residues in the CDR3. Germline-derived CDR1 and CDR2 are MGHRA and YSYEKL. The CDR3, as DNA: TGCGCCAGCAGCCAACCTACTAGAGGTCTCACCGATACGCAGTATTTT. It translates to CASSQPTRGLTDTQYF.

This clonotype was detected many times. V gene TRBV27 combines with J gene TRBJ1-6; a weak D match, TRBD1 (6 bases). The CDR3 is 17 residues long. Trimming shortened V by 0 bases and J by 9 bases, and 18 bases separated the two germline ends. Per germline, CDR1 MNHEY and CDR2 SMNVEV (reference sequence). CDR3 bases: TGTGCCAGCAGTTTATCATTCCCCAGGCAGGGGACTTCACCCCTCCACTTT. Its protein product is CASSLSFPRQGTSPLHF.

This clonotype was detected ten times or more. The CDR3 reads CASSIGGAGANVLTF. CDR3 bases: TGTGCCAGTAGTATCGGAGGCGCTGGGGCCAACGTCCTGACTTTC. This chain connects TRBV19 to TRBJ2-6; a possible D gene is TRBD2 (5 bases). CDR1 and CDR2 from the germline V gene are LNHDA and SQIVND (reference sequence). Trimming shortened V by 3 bases and J by 2 bases, and 8 bases separated the two germline ends. The CDR3 consists of 15 residues.

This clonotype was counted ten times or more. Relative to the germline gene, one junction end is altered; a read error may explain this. The CDR3 sequence: CASSLFSTGEADF. CDR3 in DNA: TGTGCCAGCAGTTTATTTTCGACGGGGGAGGCGGACTTC. The V gene is TRBV12-3 or TRBV12-4, the J gene TRBJ2-7; D may be TRBD2 (6 bases). This CDR3 comprises 13 residues.

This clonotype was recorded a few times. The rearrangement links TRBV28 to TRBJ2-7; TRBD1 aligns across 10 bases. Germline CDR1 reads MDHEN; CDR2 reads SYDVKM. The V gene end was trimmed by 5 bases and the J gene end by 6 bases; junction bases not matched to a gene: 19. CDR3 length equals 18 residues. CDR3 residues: CASSTPGQGVFRAGEQYF. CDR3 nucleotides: TGTGCCAGCAGTACTCCAGGACAGGGGGTTTTTCGGGCGGGCGAGCAGTACTTC.

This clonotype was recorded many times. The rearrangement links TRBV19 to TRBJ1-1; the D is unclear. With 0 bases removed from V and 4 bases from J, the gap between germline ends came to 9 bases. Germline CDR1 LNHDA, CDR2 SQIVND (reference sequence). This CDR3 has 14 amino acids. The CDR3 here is CASSIDRRSTEAFF. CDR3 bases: TGTGCCAGTAGTATAGATCGCAGGTCCACTGAAGCTTTCTTT.

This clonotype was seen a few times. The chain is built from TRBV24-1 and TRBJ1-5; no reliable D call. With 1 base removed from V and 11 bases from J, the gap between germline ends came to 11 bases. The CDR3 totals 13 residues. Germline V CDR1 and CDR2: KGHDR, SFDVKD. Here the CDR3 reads CATSDLDHQTQHF. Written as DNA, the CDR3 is TGTGCCACCAGTGATTTAGACCACCAAACCCAGCATTTT.

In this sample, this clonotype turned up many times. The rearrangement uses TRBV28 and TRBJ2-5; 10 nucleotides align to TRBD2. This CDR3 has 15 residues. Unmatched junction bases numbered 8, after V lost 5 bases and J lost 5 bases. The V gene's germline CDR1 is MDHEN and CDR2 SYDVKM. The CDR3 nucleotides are TGTGCCAGCAGTAGCCTAGCGGGGGTCGAGGAGACCCAGTACTTC. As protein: CASSSLAGVEETQYF.

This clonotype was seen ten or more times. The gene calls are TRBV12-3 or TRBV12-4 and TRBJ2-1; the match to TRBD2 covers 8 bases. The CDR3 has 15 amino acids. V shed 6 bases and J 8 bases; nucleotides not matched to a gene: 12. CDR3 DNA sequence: TGTGCCAGCAGGGGGAGCGGGAGAAGGTCGGATGAGCAGTTCTTC. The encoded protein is CASRGSGRRSDEQFF.

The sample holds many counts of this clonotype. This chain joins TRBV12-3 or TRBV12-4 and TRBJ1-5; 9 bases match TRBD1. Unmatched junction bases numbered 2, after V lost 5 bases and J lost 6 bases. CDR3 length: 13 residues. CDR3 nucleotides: TGTGCCAGCAGTCGGGACAGGGCTCAGCCCCAGCATTTT. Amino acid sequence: CASSRDRAQPQHF.

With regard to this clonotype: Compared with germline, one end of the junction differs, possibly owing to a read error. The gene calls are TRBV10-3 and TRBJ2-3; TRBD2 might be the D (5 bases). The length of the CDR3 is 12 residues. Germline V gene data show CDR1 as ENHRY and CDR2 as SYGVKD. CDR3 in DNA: TGCGCCAGCAGCCTTAGCGCAGATACGCAGTATTTT. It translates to CASSLSADTQYF.

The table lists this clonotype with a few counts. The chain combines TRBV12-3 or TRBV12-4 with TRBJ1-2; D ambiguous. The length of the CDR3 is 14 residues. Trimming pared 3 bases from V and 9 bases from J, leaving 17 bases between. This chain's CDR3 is CASSLGPGRNSYTF. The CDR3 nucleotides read TGTGCCAGCAGTTTGGGCCCGGGGAGGAATAGCTACACCTTC.

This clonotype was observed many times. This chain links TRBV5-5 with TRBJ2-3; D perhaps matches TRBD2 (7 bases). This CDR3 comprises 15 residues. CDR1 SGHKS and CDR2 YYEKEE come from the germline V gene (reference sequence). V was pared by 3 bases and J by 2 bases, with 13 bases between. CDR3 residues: CASSSGGPPTDTQYF. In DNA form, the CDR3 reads TGTGCCAGCAGCTCCGGGGGGCCCCCCACAGATACGCAGTATTTT.

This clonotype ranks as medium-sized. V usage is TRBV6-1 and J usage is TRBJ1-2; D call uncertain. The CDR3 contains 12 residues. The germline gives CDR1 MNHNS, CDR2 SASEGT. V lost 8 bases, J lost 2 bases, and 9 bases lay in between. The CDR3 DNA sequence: TGTGCCAGCGGAAACCTAAACTATGGCTACACCTTC. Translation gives CASGNLNYGYTF.

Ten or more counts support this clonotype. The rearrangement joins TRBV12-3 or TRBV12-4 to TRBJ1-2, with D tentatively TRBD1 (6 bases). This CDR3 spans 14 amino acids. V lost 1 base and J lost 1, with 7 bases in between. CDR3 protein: CASSLVDSNYGYTF. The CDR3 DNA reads TGTGCCAGCAGTTTAGTGGACAGTAACTATGGCTACACCTTC.

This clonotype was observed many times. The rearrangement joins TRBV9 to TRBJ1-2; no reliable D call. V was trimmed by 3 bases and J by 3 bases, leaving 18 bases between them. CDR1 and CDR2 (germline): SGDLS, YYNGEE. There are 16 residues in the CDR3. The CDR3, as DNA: TGTGCCAGCAGCGAGAGGCCGGGCCCTGGAGACTATGGCTACACCTTC. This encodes CASSERPGPGDYGYTF.

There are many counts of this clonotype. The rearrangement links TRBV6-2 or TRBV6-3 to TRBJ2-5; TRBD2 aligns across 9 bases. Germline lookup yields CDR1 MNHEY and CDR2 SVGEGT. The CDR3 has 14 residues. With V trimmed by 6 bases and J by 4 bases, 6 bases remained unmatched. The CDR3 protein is CASSRSGGIETQYF. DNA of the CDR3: TGTGCCAGCAGCCGGAGCGGGGGGATAGAGACCCAGTACTTC.

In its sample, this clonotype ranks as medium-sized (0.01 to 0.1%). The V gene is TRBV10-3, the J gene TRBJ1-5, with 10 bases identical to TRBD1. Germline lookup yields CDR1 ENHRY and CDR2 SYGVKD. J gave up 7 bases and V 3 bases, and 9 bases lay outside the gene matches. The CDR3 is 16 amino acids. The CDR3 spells CAISDPGTGDEQPQHF. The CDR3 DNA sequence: TGTGCCATCAGTGACCCCGGGACAGGGGACGAACAGCCCCAGCATTTT.

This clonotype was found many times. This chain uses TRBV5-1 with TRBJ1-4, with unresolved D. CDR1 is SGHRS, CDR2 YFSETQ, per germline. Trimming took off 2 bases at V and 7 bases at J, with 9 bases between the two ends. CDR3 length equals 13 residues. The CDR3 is CASSLLMGEKLFF. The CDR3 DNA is TGCGCCAGCAGCTTATTAATGGGTGAAAAACTGTTTTTT.